Presented here are 2 T cell receptor beta chains from one specimen sequenced in a study of spatial heterogeneity in lung cancer. TCRdb re-called the 5' RACE reads through MiXCR, storing one row per CDR3 protein. The table lists around 89,000 distinct CDR3 sequences, over 9.5% of them singletons. Time point specified: sample taken at primary tumor resection. Sample: PBMCs, taken at surgery. These TCRs come from a male donor with early-stage non-small cell lung cancer.

This clonotype was seen at least ten times. The rearrangement uses TRBV10-1 and TRBJ2-7; D gene unclear. V lost 0 bases and J 6 bases, leaving 12 bases between the germline ends. CDR1 and CDR2 (germline): WNHNN, SYGVQD (reference sequence). The CDR3 spans 14 residues. CDR3 in DNA: TGCGCCAGCAGTGAGTCAAGTTCATTAGGCGAGCAGTACTTC. It is translated as CASSESSSLGEQYF.

This clonotype was observed a handful of times. The chain joins TRBV6-5 to TRBJ2-3; 8 bases map to TRBD1. CDR3 size: 14 residues. V lost 1 base to trimming and J lost 6 bases; unmatched junction nucleotides: 3. CDR1 and CDR2 (germline): MNHEY, SVGAGI. CDR3: CASSYYRGSDTQYF. In DNA, the CDR3 is TGTGCCAGCAGTTACTACAGGGGGTCGGATACGCAGTATTTT.